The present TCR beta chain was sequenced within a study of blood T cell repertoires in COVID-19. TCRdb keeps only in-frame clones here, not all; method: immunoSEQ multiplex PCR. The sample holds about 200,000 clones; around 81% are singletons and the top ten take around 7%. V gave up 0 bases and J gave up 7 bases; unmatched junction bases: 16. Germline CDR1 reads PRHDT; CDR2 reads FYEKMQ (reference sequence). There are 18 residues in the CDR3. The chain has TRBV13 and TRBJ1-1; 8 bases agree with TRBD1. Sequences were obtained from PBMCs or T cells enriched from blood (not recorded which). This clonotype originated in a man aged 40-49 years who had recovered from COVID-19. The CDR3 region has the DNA TGTGCCAGCAGCTTAGGGCACAGGGGGTCCGCCCTGGATGGTGAAGCTTTCTTT. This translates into CASSLGHRGSALDGEAFF.